One and the same sample provided the 13 T cell receptor beta chains below, sequenced in a study of shared clonotypes between healthy human individuals. Method: immunoSEQ multiplex PCR; TCRdb's copy keeps in-frame clones and lacks some. Among about 690,000 clones listed, about 90% were seen once. The sequenced material came from memory CD8+ T cells from PBMCs. Subset: CD45RO+ cells pooled with CCR7-negative TemRA cells. The receptor source for this set is a man younger than 30 in good health. Some clones in this sample may be carry-over from other donors' samples.

The J gene is TRBJ2-7, the V gene TRBV28; D possibly matches TRBD1 or TRBD2 (5 bases each). The germline CDR1 and CDR2 sequences are MDHEN and SYDVKM. Trimming removed 2 bases from V and 2 bases from J, with 19 bases in between. The CDR3 loop spans 17 amino acids. DNA of the CDR3: TGTGCCAGCAGTTTAAATAGGGGACGAGTGCCTCCCTACGAGCAGTACTTC. Protein product: CASSLNRGRVPPYEQYF.

There are a few counts of this clone. The rearrangement links TRBV27 to TRBJ1-5, with no clear D. Germline V lookup: CDR1 MNHEY, CDR2 SMNVEV (reference sequence). V gave up 6 bases and J gave up 3 bases, with 6 bases separating them. There are 12 residues in the CDR3. CDR3: CASSRYNQPQHF. The CDR3, as DNA: TGTGCCAGCAGCCGATACAATCAGCCCCAGCATTTT.

This clone was seen just once. This rearrangement joins TRBV4-2 to TRBJ2-5; no clear D. The end of the DNA aligns better with TRBJ2-7, so the J call may be wrong. CDR3 length equals 12 residues. Germline CDR1 reads LGHNA; CDR2 reads YNFKEQ. The CDR3 sequence: CASSPGDYEQYF. The DNA of the CDR3 is TGTGCCAGCAGCCCAGGAGACTACGAGCAGTACTTC.

The genes are TRBV7-8 and TRBJ1-3; D uncertain. Trimming pared 2 bases from V and 4 bases from J, leaving 18 bases between. CDR1 SGHVS and CDR2 FQNEAQ come from the germline V gene. The CDR3 sequence is 17 residues long. This CDR3 reads CASSLLVPTPTGNTIYF. CDR3 nucleotide sequence: TGTGCCAGCAGCTTATTAGTACCTACACCCACCGGAAACACCATATATTTT.

The chain carries TRBV18 and TRBJ1-2; TRBD1 agrees at 9 bases. The CDR3 has 15 amino acids. Germline CDR1 is KGHSH and CDR2 is LQKENI. Trimming took 5 bases from V and 2 from J; bases not matched to a gene: 6. The CDR3 region has the DNA TGTGCCAGCTCATCAGGACAGGGGAGAAACTATGGCTACACCTTC. Its translation is CASSSGQGRNYGYTF.

The J gene is TRBJ2-2, the V gene TRBV5-5; no definite D call. The germline V and J ends were trimmed by 1 base and 1 base, with 5 bases remaining between them. The V gene's germline CDR1 is SGHKS and CDR2 YYEKEE (reference sequence). The CDR3 is 14 residues long. The CDR3 DNA reads TGTGCCAGCAGCTTGCTCGGGAACACCGGGGAGCTGTTTTTT. Translation gives CASSLLGNTGELFF.

This clone has a single count. The chain is built from TRBV7-2 and TRBJ2-7, with D possibly being TRBD2 (6 bases). Germline CDR1 reads SGHTA; CDR2 reads FQGNSA. The V end lost 2 bases, the J end lost 0 bases, and 17 bases lay between the germline ends. This CDR3 is built from 17 residues. The CDR3 DNA is TGTGCCAGCAGCTTACAAGGCGGGACGGTTAGCTCCTACGAGCAGTACTTC. This codes for CASSLQGGTVSSYEQYF.

The chain recombines TRBV19 with TRBJ2-1, with unresolved D. Germline CDR1 is LNHDA and CDR2 is SQIVND (reference sequence). Trimming cost V 9 bases and J 6 bases, with 12 bases left between them. This CDR3 spans 12 amino acids. As DNA, the CDR3 is TGTGCCAGCAACCTTTTGGGCAATGAGCAGTTCTTC. The encoded protein is CASNLLGNEQFF.

The V gene is TRBV7-9, the J gene TRBJ1-2, with TRBD1 as a possible D gene (5 bases). The CDR3 runs to 14 residues. V lost 1 base to trimming and J lost 4 bases, with 10 bases between them. Germline V gene lookup returns CDR1 SEHNR and CDR2 FQNEAQ (reference sequence). The CDR3, as DNA: TGTGCCAGCAGCTTAGACAGGAGCATCTATGGCTACACCTTC. Amino acids: CASSLDRSIYGYTF.

This rearrangement joins TRBV27 to TRBJ1-1; possible D gene TRBD1, 6 bases. V dropped 2 bases and J dropped 6 bases, with 13 bases sitting between them. The CDR3 spans 14 residues. Germline loops: CDR1 MNHEY, CDR2 SMNVEV (reference sequence). The chain's CDR3 is CASSLGGRGSEAFF. The CDR3 nucleotides are TGTGCCAGCAGTTTAGGAGGCAGGGGCTCTGAAGCTTTCTTT.

Turning to this clone: Other DNA sequences in the same sample also yield this CDR3. The rearrangement joins TRBV6-4 to TRBJ2-7; D might be TRBD1 (6 bases). This CDR3 region has 14 residues. The V gene's germline CDR1 is MRHNA and CDR2 SNTAGT. Trimming took off 6 bases at V and 1 base at J, with 13 bases between the two ends. Written as DNA, the CDR3 is TGTGCCAGCAGCCCGACAGGAGGATCCTACGAGCAGTACTTC. It encodes CASSPTGGSYEQYF.

This clone was seen once. The V gene is TRBV9, the J gene TRBJ2-7; TRBD2 aligns across 11 bases. This CDR3 is 15 amino acids long. V shed 2 bases and J 5 bases; nucleotides not matched to a gene: 6. CDR1 and CDR2 from the germline V gene are SGDLS and YYNGEE. CDR3 amino acids: CASSVGLAGGDEQYF. For the CDR3, the DNA is TGTGCCAGCAGCGTCGGCTTAGCGGGAGGGGACGAGCAGTACTTC.

V usage is TRBV28 and J usage is TRBJ1-1, with D perhaps matching TRBD1 (5 bases). Trimming took 3 bases from V and 0 from J, leaving 8 bases between them. Per germline, CDR1 MDHEN and CDR2 SYDVKM. The CDR3 is 14 amino acids. CDR3 nucleotides: TGTGCCAGCAGTTTTCAGGGATTGAACACTGAAGCTTTCTTT. Its protein product is CASSFQGLNTEAFF. Together with reference TRBV28 and TRBJ1-1, the CDR3 gives the full variable domain: DVKVTQSSRYLVKRTGEKVFLECVQDMDHENMFWYRQDPGLGLRLIYFSYDVKMKEKGDIPEGYSVSREKKERFSLILESASTNQTSMYLCASSFQGLNTEAFFGQGTRLTVV.